These 24 T cell receptor beta chains were all obtained from the same sample, sequenced in a study of T cell changes during pregnancy in multiple sclerosis. Here immunoSEQ multiplex PCR was the method, and the copy in TCRdb shows in-frame clones only, minus some. The data contain some 33,000 clones, roughly 89% of them seen just once; the ten biggest clones take up about 3.9%. This specimen consisted of CD8+ T cells from peripheral blood mononuclear cells, obtained in the second trimester of pregnancy. The receptors originated from a female donor in good health, enrolled as a control in a pregnancy study.

The chain carries TRBV7-9 and TRBJ2-5, with TRBD1 identical over 9 bases. Germline CDR1 and CDR2: SEHNR and FQNEAQ (reference sequence). This CDR3 contains 16 residues. J lost 1 base, V lost 5 bases, and 8 bases had no gene match. CDR3 in amino acids: CASSPSDRGGQETQYF. The DNA for the CDR3 is TGTGCCAGCAGCCCATCGGACAGGGGTGGCCAAGAGACCCAGTACTTC.

V gene TRBV2 combines with J gene TRBJ2-5, with TRBD2 identical over 8 bases. After removal of 3 bases from V and 5 bases from J, the junction contained 14 bases not matched to a gene. The CDR3 spans 17 residues. Germline V gene sequence: CDR1 SNHLY, CDR2 FYNNEI. The CDR3 bases are TGTGCCAGCAGTGACGGAGTAACGGGGGGGCTCCAGGAGACCCAGTACTTC. Encoded protein: CASSDGVTGGLQETQYF.

In its sample, this clone ranks as medium-sized. V usage is TRBV2 and J usage is TRBJ2-7; 9 bases align to TRBD1. This CDR3 is built from 19 residues. The junction had 15 bases not matched to a gene; V was cut back by 0 bases and J by 3 bases. Germline CDR1 and CDR2: SNHLY and FYNNEI. CDR3 protein: CASSEAPWTGDRSSYEQYF. CDR3 bases: TGTGCCAGCAGTGAAGCGCCCTGGACAGGGGATAGATCAAGCTACGAGCAGTACTTC.

The chain couples TRBV6-6 to TRBJ1-1; a possible D gene is TRBD1 (6 bases). V was shortened by 7 bases and J by 1 base, with 16 bases between the two germline ends. The CDR3 is 15 residues long. The germline V gene has CDR1 MNHNY and CDR2 SVGAGI (reference sequence). CDR3 bases: TGTGCCAGCAAACCACAGGGAGAGGCGAACACTGAAGCTTTCTTT. It is translated as CASKPQGEANTEAFF.

This clone was seen once. CDR3 DNA: TGTGCCAGCTTGGGGACAGGGAGAAATCAGCCCCAGCATTTT. Encoded protein: CASLGTGRNQPQHF. V is TRBV2 and J is TRBJ1-5; 9 nucleotides align to TRBD1. The length of the CDR3 is 14 residues. Germline CDR1 is SNHLY and CDR2 is FYNNEI. Unmatched junction bases numbered 6, after V lost 8 bases and J lost 4 bases.

The chain joins TRBV7-9 to TRBJ2-7, with D possibly TRBD2 on 6 matching bases. The germline V and J ends were trimmed by 5 bases and 3 bases, with 11 bases remaining between them. This CDR3 is built from 13 residues. Germline V gives CDR1 SEHNR, CDR2 FQNEAQ (reference sequence). CDR3 DNA sequence: TGTGCCAGCAGCCCGCAGGGAGGCTACGAGCAGTACTTC. Encoded protein: CASSPQGGYEQYF. Variable domain in full (rest from reference TRBV7-9 and TRBJ2-7): DTGVSQNPRHKITKRGQNVTFRCDPISEHNRLYWYRQTLGQGPEFLTYFQNEAQLEKSRLLSDRFSAERPKGSFSTLEIQRTEQGDSAMYLCASSPQGGYEQYFGPGTRLTVT.

V is TRBV11-3 and J is TRBJ2-1; D possibly corresponds to TRBD2 (6 bases). This CDR3 comprises 13 residues. The V and J ends lost 3 bases and 6 bases respectively, with 9 bases between them. Looked up from germline, CDR1 is SGHNT and CDR2 is YENEEA. This CDR3 reads CASSLGLSNEQFF. The CDR3 DNA follows: TGTGCCAGCAGCTTGGGACTTTCCAATGAGCAGTTCTTC.

The rearrangement joins TRBV4-1 to TRBJ2-1; TRBD2 is a possible D gene (6 bases). Looked up from germline, CDR1 is MGHRA and CDR2 is YSYEKL. CDR3 length: 13 residues. V was trimmed by 6 bases and J by 8 bases, leaving 14 bases between them. Written as DNA, the CDR3 is TGCGCCAGCAGGGGGGGACTCCCAGATGAGCAGTTCTTC. Amino acids: CASRGGLPDEQFF.

The chain couples TRBV4-3 to TRBJ2-7; D possibly corresponds to TRBD1 (6 bases). V was shortened by 0 bases and J by 5 bases, with 11 bases between the two germline ends. This CDR3 spans 14 amino acids. Germline lookup yields CDR1 LGHNA and CDR2 YSLEER. CDR3 residues: CASSQETGGHEQYF. In DNA, the CDR3 is TGCGCCAGCAGCCAAGAGACTGGGGGCCACGAGCAGTACTTC.

The J gene is TRBJ1-4, the V gene TRBV7-8; D call uncertain. CDR3 length equals 13 residues. Germline CDR1 is SGHVS and CDR2 is FQNEAQ. With 8 bases removed from V and 1 base from J, the gap between germline ends came to 8 bases. The CDR3 DNA reads TGTGCCAGCGGCCAGGAAACTAATGAAAAACTGTTTTTT. Its protein product is CASGQETNEKLFF.

The rearrangement uses TRBV19 and TRBJ1-1; no definite D call. Germline V gives CDR1 LNHDA, CDR2 SQIVND (reference sequence). V was pared by 2 bases and J by 2 bases, with 21 bases between. CDR3 size: 18 residues. CDR3 sequence reads: CASSITESERILNTEAFF. The CDR3 coding sequence is TGTGCCAGTAGTATAACGGAGTCGGAGAGGATTCTAAACACTGAAGCTTTCTTT.

The rearrangement joins TRBV29-1 to TRBJ2-1; no clear D gene. This CDR3 has 14 residues. Germline loops: CDR1 SQVTM, CDR2 ANQGSEA. Trimming cost V 6 bases and J 2 bases, with 14 bases left between them. CDR3 bases: TGCAGCGTAGACCATCGGGTCACCTACAATGAGCAGTTCTTC. It yields the protein CSVDHRVTYNEQFF.

The chain joins TRBV4-3 to TRBJ1-3; 8 bases are a match to TRBD1. Germline V gives CDR1 LGHNA, CDR2 YSLEER. The length of the CDR3 is 16 residues. J was trimmed by 3 bases and V by 3 bases; bases with no gene match: 7. CDR3 in DNA: TGCGCCAGCAGCCAGAGGACAGGGAAAGGTGGAAACACCATATATTTT. Protein sequence: CASSQRTGKGGNTIYF.

This chain joins TRBV4-1 and TRBJ2-7; 7 bases agree with TRBD1. This CDR3 contains 14 residues. The germline V gene encodes CDR1 MGHRA and CDR2 YSYEKL. V was clipped by 1 base and J by 2 bases; unmatched bases: 2. DNA for the CDR3: TGCGCCAGCAGCCAAGCTAGGGGGCCCTACGAGCAGTACTTC. Encoded protein: CASSQARGPYEQYF.

The chain uses TRBV7-6 and TRBJ2-7; a possible D gene is TRBD1 (6 bases). The CDR3 covers 15 residues. Deletions cut 3 bases from V and 2 bases from J, with 14 bases between. Germline assignment: CDR1 SGHVS and CDR2 FNYEAQ. The CDR3 sequence: CASSLGQGKTYEQYF. The CDR3 DNA sequence: TGTGCCAGCAGCTTGGGGCAGGGGAAGACCTACGAGCAGTACTTC. Full variable domain (rest looked up from reference TRBV7-6 and TRBJ2-7): GAGVSQSPRYKVTKRGQDVALRCDPISGHVSLYWYRQALGQGPEFLTYFNYEAQQDKSGLPNDRFSAERPEGSISTLTIQRTEQRDSAMYRCASSLGQGKTYEQYFGPGTRLTVT.

V and J are TRBV6-5 and TRBJ2-7; 8 bases are a match to TRBD2. V shed 0 bases and J 4 bases; nucleotides not matched to a gene: 5. Germline V lookup: CDR1 MNHEY, CDR2 SVGAGI. This CDR3 contains 15 residues. CDR3 sequence: CASSYSVAGSYEQYF. The CDR3 region has the DNA TGTGCCAGCAGTTACTCGGTAGCGGGGAGTTACGAGCAGTACTTC.

The CDR3 coding sequence is TGCAGTGGCTGGCTCACTGAAGCTTTCTTT. The encoded protein is CSGWLTEAFF. The chain is built from TRBV20-1 and TRBJ1-1; D ambiguous. This CDR3 is 10 amino acids long. Trimming took off 7 bases at V and 4 bases at J, with 7 bases between the two ends. Germline CDR1 DFQATT, CDR2 SNEGSKA (reference sequence).

The chain has TRBV5-6 and TRBJ2-3; the D is unclear. The CDR3 contains 17 residues. Germline V gene data show CDR1 as SGHDT and CDR2 as YYEEEE. The V gene lost 2 bases and the J gene lost 2 bases, with 18 bases spanning the gap. The chain's CDR3 is CASSFRAAQLYTDTQYF. For the CDR3, the DNA is TGTGCCAGCAGCTTTCGAGCCGCACAGCTATACACAGATACGCAGTATTTT.

This clone was observed a few times. V is TRBV19 and J is TRBJ1-1, with D perhaps matching TRBD1 (6 bases). The length of the CDR3 is 15 residues. Trimming took 5 bases from V and 0 from J, leaving 13 bases between them. Germline-derived CDR1 and CDR2 are LNHDA and SQIVND (reference sequence). CDR3 in DNA: TGTGCCAGTAGTCCGACAGGAGGCCTGAACACTGAAGCTTTCTTT. Translated: CASSPTGGLNTEAFF.

The J gene is TRBJ2-7, the V gene TRBV5-6, with a tentative D call TRBD2 (6 bases). CDR1 SGHDT and CDR2 YYEEEE come from the germline V gene. V was pared by 3 bases and J by 0 bases, with 13 bases between. CDR3 length equals 15 residues. Here the CDR3 reads CASSWRARGSYEQYF. In DNA, the CDR3 is TGTGCCAGCAGCTGGAGGGCGCGGGGCTCCTACGAGCAGTACTTC. The whole variable domain, filled in from reference TRBV5-6 and TRBJ2-7, reads DAGVTQSPTHLIKTRGQQVTLRCSPKSGHDTVSWYQQALGQGPQFIFQYYEEEERQRGNFPDRFSGHQFPNYSSELNVNALLLGDSALYLCASSWRARGSYEQYFGPGTRLTVT.

CDR3 sequence reads: CASYRVILRGGNQGEQFF. CDR3 sequence (DNA): TGTGCCAGCTACCGGGTAATACTGCGGGGGGGTAACCAGGGTGAGCAGTTCTTC. V and J are TRBV5-6 and TRBJ2-1; 9 bases are a match to TRBD2. The CDR3 runs 18 residues. V was clipped by 7 bases and J by 9 bases; unmatched bases: 23. CDR1 is SGHDT and CDR2 is YYEEEE in the germline V gene.

The chain recombines TRBV7-9 with TRBJ2-2; D possibly corresponds to TRBD2 (5 bases). The ends were cut back, 9 bases at V and 2 bases at J, with 10 bases in the middle. The CDR3 has 13 amino acids. Germline V gene lookup returns CDR1 SEHNR and CDR2 FQNEAQ (reference sequence). The CDR3: CARTSDNTGELFF. In DNA form, the CDR3 reads TGTGCCAGAACTAGTGACAACACCGGGGAGCTGTTTTTT.

The CDR3 DNA reads TGCAGCGTTGGGCGGGGGCGAGGGTATGAGCAGTTCTTC. This translates into CSVGRGRGYEQFF. The chain uses TRBV29-1 and TRBJ2-1, with a weak D call TRBD2 (7 bases). The germline CDR1 and CDR2 sequences are SQVTM and ANQGSEA. Trimming removed 4 bases from V and 8 bases from J, with 15 bases in between. This CDR3 is built from 13 residues.

This chain links TRBV27 with TRBJ2-7, with TRBD1 matching 9 bases. This CDR3 is built from 15 residues. Looked up from germline, CDR1 is MNHEY and CDR2 is SMNVEV (reference sequence). The V and J ends lost 3 bases and 3 bases, in that order; junction bases with no gene match: 6. CDR3 in DNA: TGTGCCAGCAGTTTCCGGGACAGGGTACACTACGAGCAGTACTTC. It specifies CASSFRDRVHYEQYF.